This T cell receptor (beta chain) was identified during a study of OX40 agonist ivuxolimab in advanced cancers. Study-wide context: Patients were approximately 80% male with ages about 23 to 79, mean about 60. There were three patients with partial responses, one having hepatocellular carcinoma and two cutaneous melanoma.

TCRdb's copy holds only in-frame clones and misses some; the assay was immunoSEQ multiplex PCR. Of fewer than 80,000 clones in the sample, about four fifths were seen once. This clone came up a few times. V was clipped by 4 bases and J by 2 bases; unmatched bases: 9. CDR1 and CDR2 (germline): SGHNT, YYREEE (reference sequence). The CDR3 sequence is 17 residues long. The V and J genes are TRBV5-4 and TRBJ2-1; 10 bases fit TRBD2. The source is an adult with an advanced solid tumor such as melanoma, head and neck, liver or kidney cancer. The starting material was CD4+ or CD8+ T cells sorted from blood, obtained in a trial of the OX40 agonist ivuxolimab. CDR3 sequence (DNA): TGTGCCAGCAGCCCCCCTCGAAGCGGGGGGGCCTACAATGAGCAGTTCTTC. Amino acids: CASSPPRSGGAYNEQFF.